This TCR beta chain was captured by sequencing in a study of blood T cell repertoires in COVID-19. Study overall: Samples came from the United States, Italy and Spain, spanning acute and convalescent COVID-19. Nucleic acid was either cDNA or gDNA, and it came from T cells, B-cell-depleted T cells, or PBMCs.

In the original workflow: Researchers report that nucleated cell counts were estimated from reference gene primer amplification. Sequencing was performed with immunoSEQ multiplex PCR; in TCRdb, only in-frame clones are kept and a portion is missing. The V and J calls and clone size were taken over from that table, and D and trimming were inferred from the DNA. Altogether about 330,000 clones are present, around nine tenths being singletons, with the ten largest covering roughly 4%. V trimming: 3 bases; J trimming: 10 bases; junction bases outside the gene matches: 11. Germline lookup yields CDR1 SQVTM and CDR2 ANQGSEA. The CDR3 length is 13 residues.

The V call is TRBV29-1, the J call TRBJ1-2; 7 bases map to TRBD1. Sequencing was performed on peripheral blood. The receptor's source is a woman aged 45-59 years with active or convalescent COVID-19. This CDR3 reads CSVDRQGTKVYTF. The CDR3 region has the DNA TGCAGCGTTGACCGACAGGGAACTAAGGTCTACACCTTC.